This entry describes one T cell receptor beta chain. V was clipped by 5 bases and J by 0 bases; unmatched bases: 4. In germline, CDR1 is MNHEY, CDR2 SVGAGI. CDR3 size: 15 residues. Methods used by the authors: Estimated nucleated cell counts came from reference gene primer amplification. TCRdb's table, derived via immunoSEQ multiplex PCR, lists solely in-frame clones and lacks some. The V and J calls and clone size are taken from that table; D and trimming were inferred from the DNA. The sample shows roughly 340,000 clones, approximately 90% of them seen only once. The entry originates in a study of blood T cell repertoires in COVID-19. About the research overall: There were acute and convalescent COVID-19 samples, and they came from the United States, Italy and Spain. The analysed material was cDNA or gDNA that came from T cells, B-cell-depleted T cells, or PBMCs.

The V call is TRBV6-5, the J call TRBJ2-1; 7 nucleotides match TRBD1. This clonotype was obtained from a woman under 30 who had recovered from COVID-19. The sequenced sample was peripheral blood. The CDR3 region is CASSQDRSSYNEQFF. For the CDR3, the DNA is TGTGCCAGCAGTCAGGACAGGAGCTCCTACAATGAGCAGTTCTTC.